There are a few counts of the clone carrying this TCR beta chain. TCRdb redid the calling of the RT-PCR reads with MiXCR, one entry per CDR3 protein. The repertoire holds 700,000 to 900,000 distinct CDR3 sequences, with 21% as singletons. This entry belongs to a study of response to subunit inactivated influenza vaccine. The germline gives CDR1 SGHDT, CDR2 YYEEEE. CDR3 length: 15 residues. Trimming left V 0 bases short and J 4 bases short, with 13 bases between. The source of this sequence is a middle-aged man who received an inactivated influenza vaccine. Sequenced material: PBMCs from blood, taken 5 days after vaccination. The gene calls are TRBV5-6 and TRBJ1-2; no clear D. CDR3 bases: TGTGCCAGCAGCTTGGTGGGATCGGGTTTCTATGGCTACACCTTC. Its protein is CASSLVGSGFYGYTF. Together with reference TRBV5-6 and TRBJ1-2, the CDR3 gives the full variable domain: DAGVTQSPTHLIKTRGQQVTLRCSPKSGHDTVSWYQQALGQGPQFIFQYYEEEERQRGNFPDRFSGHQFPNYSSELNVNALLLGDSALYLCASSLVGSGFYGYTFGSGTRLTVV.